The 8 T cell receptor beta chains listed next were all sequenced from one sample in a study of blood T cell repertoires in COVID-19. TCRdb keeps only in-frame clones here, not all; method: immunoSEQ multiplex PCR. In the table there are around 100,000 clones, about 90% of which are singletons. The sequenced material came from peripheral blood. The receptor source for this set is a human donor in a cohort sampled during active COVID-19.

The V gene is TRBV5-4, the J gene TRBJ2-3; perhaps TRBD2 as D (7 bases). Trimming took 4 bases from V and 3 from J, leaving 15 bases between them. Germline values: CDR1 SGHNT, CDR2 YYREEE (reference sequence). The CDR3 contains 15 residues. CDR3 amino acids: CASSDRTRVTDTQYF. The CDR3 DNA reads as TGTGCCAGCAGCGACAGGACTAGGGTGACAGATACGCAGTATTTT.

This clone has a single count. V is TRBV28 and J is TRBJ1-2; D uncertain. Germline assignment: CDR1 MDHEN and CDR2 SYDVKM. This CDR3 has 13 amino acids. The germline V and J ends were trimmed by 7 bases and 8 bases, with 17 bases remaining between them. The CDR3 sequence: CASTRSSGWGYTF. The CDR3 DNA follows: TGTGCCAGCACTCGGAGCTCCGGGTGGGGCTACACCTTC.

The chain uses TRBV6-1 and TRBJ2-6; maybe TRBD1 (7 bases). V lost 0 bases and J lost 8, with 20 bases in between. Germline CDR1 MNHNS, CDR2 SASEGT. The CDR3 runs 18 residues. In nucleotides, the CDR3 is TGTGCCAGCAGTGAAGCGCTTCAGGGCGCAGGGGGGACCAACGTCCTGACTTTC. As protein: CASSEALQGAGGTNVLTF.

The chain uses TRBV28 and TRBJ2-3; 8 bases agree with TRBD2. V shed 5 bases and J 3 bases; nucleotides not matched to a gene: 7. This CDR3 contains 15 residues. Germline V gene lookup returns CDR1 MDHEN and CDR2 SYDVKM. The CDR3 nucleotides read TGTGCCAGCAGTCGTCCTAGCGGGCGAACAGATACGCAGTATTTT. Its translation is CASSRPSGRTDTQYF. Full variable domain (missing parts from reference TRBV28 and TRBJ2-3): DVKVTQSSRYLVKRTGEKVFLECVQDMDHENMFWYRQDPGLGLRLIYFSYDVKMKEKGDIPEGYSVSREKKERFSLILESASTNQTSMYLCASSRPSGRTDTQYFGPGTRLTVL.

The chain employs TRBV19 and TRBJ1-1, with D possibly being TRBD1 (5 bases). V lost 8 bases, J lost 5 bases, and 12 bases lay in between. CDR3 length: 12 amino acids. Germline V gene data show CDR1 as LNHDA and CDR2 as SQIVND (reference sequence). CDR3 protein: CASSQGWTEAFF. In DNA form, the CDR3 reads TGTGCCAGTTCCCAGGGTTGGACTGAAGCTTTCTTT.

This chain uses TRBV2 with TRBJ2-5; 8 bases are shared with TRBD1. After removal of 5 bases from V and 5 bases from J, the junction contained 10 bases not matched to a gene. The germline V gene has CDR1 SNHLY and CDR2 FYNNEI. The CDR3 is 15 residues long. CDR3 DNA: TGTGCCAGCAGTATAATACAGGGGGTTGGGGAGACCCAGTACTTC. It yields the protein CASSIIQGVGETQYF. Full variable domain (outside the CDR3, taken from reference TRBV2 and TRBJ2-5): EPEVTQTPSHQVTQMGQEVILRCVPISNHLYFYWYRQILGQKVEFLVSFYNNEISEKSEIFDDQFSVERPDGSNFTLKIRSTKLEDSAMYFCASSIIQGVGETQYFGPGTRLLVL.

J is TRBJ2-1 and V is TRBV5-1; the D gene is possibly TRBD2 (5 bases). V shed 10 bases and J shed 7 bases, with 21 bases lying between them. Germline loops: CDR1 SGHRS, CDR2 YFSETQ. This CDR3 region has 14 residues. The chain's CDR3 is CAPKPGSLGNEQFF. CDR3 nucleotide sequence: TGCGCCCCCAAACCGGGGAGCCTGGGAAATGAGCAGTTCTTC.

The gene calls are TRBV28 and TRBJ1-4; D is unresolved. The V end lost 3 bases, the J end lost 12 bases, and 11 bases lay between the germline ends. The CDR3 has 12 residues. Germline CDR1 reads MDHEN; CDR2 reads SYDVKM. CDR3 nucleotides: TGTGCCAGCAGTTTTGGGGAGAAGGAACTGTTTTTT. This codes for CASSFGEKELFF.